These T cell receptor beta chains were read from a single sample in a study of cytomegalovirus exposure and HLA in healthy donors. Method: immunoSEQ multiplex PCR; TCRdb's copy keeps in-frame clones and lacks some. The sample carries around 120,000 clones, roughly 70% recorded once. The sequencing sample was made of PBMCs. The receptor source for this set is a middle-aged man in good health and CMV-seropositive. Both conserved end residues are part of each CDR3. D genes are given only for firm matches. Only some rows state a clone size, as once, few, many or a class for expanded clones.

TRBV19,-,-,TRBJ1-5,TGTGCCAGTAGCCCCCACGGTCTCCTTAGCAATCAGCCCCAGCATTTT,CASSPHGLLSNQPQHF
TRBV13,-,TRBD1,TRBJ2-3,TGTGCCAGCAGCCCGGGGACAGGGGACACAGATACGCAGTATTTT,CASSPGTGDTDTQYF
TRBV2,-,TRBD2,TRBJ2-7,TGTGCCAGCAACCACGATAGCGGGATACTTTCCTACGAGCAGTACTTC,CASNHDSGILSYEQYF
TRBV2,-,TRBD2,TRBJ2-2,TGTGCCAGCAGATATGCCGGGCCTAGCGGTTACACCGGGGAGCTGTTTTTT,CASRYAGPSGYTGELFF
TRBV10-3,-,TRBD1,TRBJ2-1,TGTGCCATCAGCTCGGACAGGGGGCAGAGTGAGCAGTTCTTC,CAISSDRGQSEQFF
TRBV13,-,TRBD2,TRBJ2-7,TGTGCCAGCAGCTCGGGACTAGCGGGCTACGAGCAGTACTTC,CASSSGLAGYEQYF
TRBV2,-,-,TRBJ2-6,TGTGCCAGCAGTGCAGCAGGGGCTGGGGCCAACGTCCTGACTTTC,CASSAAGAGANVLTF
TRBV18,-,TRBD1,TRBJ1-1,TGTGCCAGCTCAAGGGACAGGGAAGGGATAGAAGCTTTCTTT,CASSRDREGIEAFF
TRBV5-4,few,TRBD2,TRBJ2-7,TGTGCCAGCAGCTTGGGGGTTAGCGGGAGCTACGAGCAGTACTTC,CASSLGVSGSYEQYF
TRBV2,-,-,TRBJ1-2,TGTGCCAGCATGTTAGGGGCAAATGGCTACACCTTC,CASMLGANGYTF
TRBV6-5,-,-,TRBJ1-3,TGTGCCAGCAGTGCGGCCATTGGAATCGGAAACACCATATATTTT,CASSAAIGIGNTIYF
TRBV5-1,-,-,TRBJ2-4,TGCGCCAGCAGCACGGACAGATTAGCCAAAAACATTCAGTACTTC,CASSTDRLAKNIQYF
TRBV7-9,-,TRBD1,TRBJ1-1,TGTGCCAGCAGCCCGCCGGACAGGGCCACTGAAGCTTTCTTT,CASSPPDRATEAFF
TRBV5-1,-,TRBD1,TRBJ2-3,TGCGCCAGCAGCTCGGGACAGGGATTAGATACGCAGTATTTT,CASSSGQGLDTQYF
TRBV7-9,few,-,TRBJ2-7,TGTGCATCCAGGCCTGATACCTACGAGCAGTACTTC,CASRPDTYEQYF
TRBV19,-,-,TRBJ1-5,TGTGCCAGTAGACCGGACAGATTGAATCAGCCCCAGCATTTT,CASRPDRLNQPQHF
TRBV9,-,TRBD2,TRBJ2-5,TGTGCCAGCAGCGTAACGATGTCTAGCGGGAGTGGAGAGACCCAGTACTTC,CASSVTMSSGSGETQYF
TRBV7-2,-,-,TRBJ1-2,TGTGCACAACAGAAAGGGGAACAGGGCTATGGCTACACCTTC,CAQQKGEQGYGYTF
TRBV5-1,-,TRBD2,TRBJ2-1,TGCGCCAGCGGACTAGCGGGGGCCAATGAGCAGTTCTTC,CASGLAGANEQFF
TRBV6-6,-,TRBD2,TRBJ2-1,TGTGCCAGCAGTTACTCGGCTAGCGGGATCTACAATGAGCAGTTCTTC,CASSYSASGIYNEQFF
TRBV15,-,-,TRBJ1-4,TGTGCCACCAGCAGAGGCGAAACCGAGAATGAAAAACTGTTTTTT,CATSRGETENEKLFF
TRBV10-3,-,TRBD2,TRBJ2-2,TGTGCCATCAGTGAGGAGGCTAGCGGGAGTTACACCGGGGAGCTGTTTTTT,CAISEEASGSYTGELFF
TRBV4-1,-,TRBD1,TRBJ2-3,TGCGCCAGCAGCCAAAACAGGGGGCGAACAGATACGCAGTATTTT,CASSQNRGRTDTQYF
TRBV28,-,TRBD1,TRBJ1-3,TGTGCCAGCAGTTTCCGGGACAGGGGTCTTTTCGGAAACACCATATATTTT,CASSFRDRGLFGNTIYF
TRBV10-3,-,-,TRBJ2-7,TGTGCCATCAGTGACGTTGGCAGGGGTACCGAGCAGTACTTC,CAISDVGRGTEQYF
TRBV6-5,-,-,TRBJ2-1,TGTGCCAGCGGTTCCCGGGACTTCTCCTACAATGAGCAGTTCTTC,CASGSRDFSYNEQFF
TRBV10-2,-,-,TRBJ2-7,TGCGCCAGCATGGGAGCGGGTGCGACCTACGAGCAGTACTTC,CASMGAGATYEQYF
TRBV29-1,-,TRBD2,TRBJ2-7,TGCAGCGCGCGGGAGCCTAGCGGGAGCTACGAGCAGTACTTC,CSAREPSGSYEQYF
TRBV2,-,TRBD2,TRBJ2-1,TGTGCCAGCAGTGGGGGTAGCGGGAGGCTCCTCCAGTTCTTC,CASSGGSGRLLQFF
TRBV2,-,-,TRBJ2-1,TGTGCCAGCAGCCCCCGGGTCCTGCGAAGTGATGAGCAGTTCTTC,CASSPRVLRSDEQFF
TRBV7-9,-,TRBD1,TRBJ1-2,TGTTCCAGCAGCTCCGGGACAGGGTATGGCTACACCTTC,CSSSSGTGYGYTF
TRBV6-5,-,TRBD1,TRBJ2-1,TGTGCCAGCAGCCTGACAGGGATTCTAAACAATGAGCAGTTCTTC,CASSLTGILNNEQFF
TRBV7-2,-,TRBD2,TRBJ2-2,TGTGCCAGCAGCCCGATAGCGGGAGACCCCACCGGGGAGCTGTTTTTT,CASSPIAGDPTGELFF
TRBV2,-,TRBD2,TRBJ2-1,TGTGCCAGCAGTGATGGACTAGCGGGAGAGTATTTCGATGAGCAGCTCTTC,CASSDGLAGEYFDEQLF
TRBV19,-,TRBD2,TRBJ2-1,TGTGCCAGTAGTATCAGACTAGCGGCCGACAATGAGCAGCTCTTC,CASSIRLAADNEQLF